The clone carrying this TCR beta chain has a handful of counts. TCRdb's table, derived via immunoSEQ multiplex PCR, lists solely in-frame clones and lacks some. This sample has about 41,000 clones; roughly 84% occur once, and the top ten carry around 2.5%. This sample was taken from a study of PD-L1 blockade in urothelial cancer. As to time point: peripheral blood 6 weeks after treatment start. The CDR3 contains 16 residues. V was trimmed by 3 bases and J by 2 bases, leaving 15 bases between them. Per the germline V gene, CDR1 is SNHLY and CDR2 is FYNNEI. The input for sequencing was PBMCs, taken around atezolizumab (anti-PD-L1) treatment. This TCR derives from a man between 70 and 80 years old with urothelial cancer. The J gene is TRBJ2-3, the V gene TRBV2; a possible D gene is TRBD2 (6 bases). CDR3 sequence reads: CASSDGLAYYTDTQYF. In nucleotides, the CDR3 is TGTGCCAGCAGTGATGGGCTAGCGTATTACACAGATACGCAGTATTTT.